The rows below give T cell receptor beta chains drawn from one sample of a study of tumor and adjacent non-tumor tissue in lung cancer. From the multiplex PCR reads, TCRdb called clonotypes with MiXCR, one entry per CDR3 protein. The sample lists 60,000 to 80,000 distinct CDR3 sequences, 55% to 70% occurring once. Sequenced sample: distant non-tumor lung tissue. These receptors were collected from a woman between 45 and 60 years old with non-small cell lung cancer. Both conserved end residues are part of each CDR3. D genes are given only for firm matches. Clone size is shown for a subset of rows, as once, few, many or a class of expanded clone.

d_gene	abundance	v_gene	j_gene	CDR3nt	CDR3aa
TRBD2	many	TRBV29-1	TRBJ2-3	TGCAGCACCGCTACCCTAGCGGGGGTCACAGATACGCAGTATTTT	CSTATLAGVTDTQYF
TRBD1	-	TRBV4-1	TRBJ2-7	TGCGCCAGCAGCCGGGACAGATGGGTTGAGCAGTACTTC	CASSRDRWVEQYF
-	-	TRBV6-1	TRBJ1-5	TGTGCCAGCTGTGCCTCCCGTCTCAATCAGCCCCAACATTTT	CASCASRLNQPQHF
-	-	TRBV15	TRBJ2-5	TGTGCCACCAGCAACCTGGACGAGGAGGGAGAGACCCAGTACTTC	CATSNLDEEGETQYF
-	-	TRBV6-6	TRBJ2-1	TGTGCCAGCAGTATGGTGAGCTTCTACAATGAGCGGTTCTTC	CASSMVSFYNERFF
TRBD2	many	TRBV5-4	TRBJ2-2	TGTGCCAGCAGCCCTAGCGGGAGAAATACCGGGGAGCTGTTTTTT	CASSPSGRNTGELFF
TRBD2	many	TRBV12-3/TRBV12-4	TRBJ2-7	TGTGCCAGCAGCAAGACTAGCGGGGCCTACGAGCAGTACTTC	CASSKTSGAYEQYF
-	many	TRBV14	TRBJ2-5	TGTGCCAGCAGCCGACGGGAATCCGAGACCCAGTACTTC	CASSRRESETQYF
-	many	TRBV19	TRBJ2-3	TGTGCCAGCACAGCGCGAGATACGCAGTATTTT	CASTARDTQYF
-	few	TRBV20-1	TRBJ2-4	TGCAGTGTCAGCGAGCTAGCTGTTAATGCCAAAAACATTCAGTACTTC	CSVSELAVNAKNIQYF